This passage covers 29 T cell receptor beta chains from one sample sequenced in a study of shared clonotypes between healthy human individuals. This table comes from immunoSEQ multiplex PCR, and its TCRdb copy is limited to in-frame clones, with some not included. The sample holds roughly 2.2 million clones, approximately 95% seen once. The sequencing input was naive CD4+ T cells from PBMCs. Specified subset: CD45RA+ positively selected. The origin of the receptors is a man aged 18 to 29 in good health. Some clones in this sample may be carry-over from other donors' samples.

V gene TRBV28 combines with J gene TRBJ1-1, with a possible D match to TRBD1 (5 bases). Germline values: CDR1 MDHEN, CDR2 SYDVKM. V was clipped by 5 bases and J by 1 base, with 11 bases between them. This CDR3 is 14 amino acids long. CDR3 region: CASSSSGKNTEAFF. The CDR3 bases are TGTGCCAGCAGTAGTTCAGGGAAGAACACTGAAGCTTTCTTT.

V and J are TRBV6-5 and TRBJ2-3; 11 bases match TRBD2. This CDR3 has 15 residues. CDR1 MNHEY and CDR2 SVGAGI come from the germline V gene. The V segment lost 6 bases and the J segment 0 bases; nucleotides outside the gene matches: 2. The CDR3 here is CASSWTSGSTDTQYF. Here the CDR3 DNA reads TGTGCCAGCAGCTGGACTAGCGGGAGCACAGATACGCAGTATTTT.

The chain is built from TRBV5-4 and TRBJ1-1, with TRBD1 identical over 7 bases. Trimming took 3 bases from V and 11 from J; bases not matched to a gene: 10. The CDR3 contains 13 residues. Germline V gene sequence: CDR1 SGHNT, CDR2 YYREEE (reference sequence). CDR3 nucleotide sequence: TGTGCCAGCAGCTCTGACAGGGTGCTTAGCGCTTTCTTT. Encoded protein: CASSSDRVLSAFF.

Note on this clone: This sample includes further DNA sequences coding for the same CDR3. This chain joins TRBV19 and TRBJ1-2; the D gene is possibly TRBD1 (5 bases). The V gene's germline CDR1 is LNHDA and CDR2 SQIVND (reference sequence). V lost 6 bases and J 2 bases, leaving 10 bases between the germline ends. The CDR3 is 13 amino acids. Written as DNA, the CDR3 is TGTGCCAGTAGCCCCCAGGGAAACTATGGCTACACCTTC. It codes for CASSPQGNYGYTF.

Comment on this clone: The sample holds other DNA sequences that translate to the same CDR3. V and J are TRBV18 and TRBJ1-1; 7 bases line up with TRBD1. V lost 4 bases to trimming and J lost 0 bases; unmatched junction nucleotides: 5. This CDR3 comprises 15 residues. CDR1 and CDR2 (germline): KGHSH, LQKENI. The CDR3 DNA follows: TGTGCCAGCTCACGGGGGGGACAGTTGAACACTGAAGCTTTCTTT. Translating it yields CASSRGGQLNTEAFF.

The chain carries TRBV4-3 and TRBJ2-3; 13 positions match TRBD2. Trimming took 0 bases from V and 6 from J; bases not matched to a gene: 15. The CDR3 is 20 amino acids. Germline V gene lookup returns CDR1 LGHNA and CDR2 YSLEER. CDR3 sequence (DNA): TGCGCCAGCAGCCAAGAGGCCAGGACTAGCGGGAGAGTAACTTCCGATACGCAGTATTTT. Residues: CASSQEARTSGRVTSDTQYF.

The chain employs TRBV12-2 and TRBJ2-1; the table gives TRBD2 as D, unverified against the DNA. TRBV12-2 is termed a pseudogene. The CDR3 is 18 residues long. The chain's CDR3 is CASRTPPGTSGVYNEQFF. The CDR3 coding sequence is TGTGCAAGTCGCACACCCCCCGGGACTAGCGGGGTATACAATGAGCAGTTCTTC.

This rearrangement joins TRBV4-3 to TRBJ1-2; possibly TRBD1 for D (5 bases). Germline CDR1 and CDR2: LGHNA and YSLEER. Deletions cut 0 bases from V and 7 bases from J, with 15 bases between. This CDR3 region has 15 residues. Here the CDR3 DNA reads TGCGCCAGCAGCCAAGAAGGGCAGGGATTCGGTGGCTACACCTTC. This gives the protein CASSQEGQGFGGYTF.

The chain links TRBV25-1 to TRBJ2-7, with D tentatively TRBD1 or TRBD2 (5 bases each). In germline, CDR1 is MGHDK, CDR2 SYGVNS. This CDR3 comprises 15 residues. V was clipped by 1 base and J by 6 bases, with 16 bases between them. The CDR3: CASSESRQRGGEQYF. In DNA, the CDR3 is TGTGCCAGCAGTGAATCGAGGCAGAGGGGCGGCGAGCAGTACTTC.

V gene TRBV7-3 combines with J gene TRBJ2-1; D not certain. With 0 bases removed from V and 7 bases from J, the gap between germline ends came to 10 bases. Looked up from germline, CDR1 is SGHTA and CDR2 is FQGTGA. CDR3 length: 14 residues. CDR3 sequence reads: CASSLTAGRNEQFF. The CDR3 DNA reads TGTGCCAGCAGCTTAACGGCAGGTAGAAATGAGCAGTTCTTC.

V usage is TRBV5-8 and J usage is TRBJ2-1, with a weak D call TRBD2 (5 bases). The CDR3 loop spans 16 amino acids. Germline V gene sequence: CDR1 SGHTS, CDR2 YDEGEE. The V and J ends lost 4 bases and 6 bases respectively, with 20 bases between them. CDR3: CASSPWNGKGSNEQFF. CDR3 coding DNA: TGTGCCAGCAGCCCTTGGAACGGGAAGGGAAGCAATGAGCAGTTCTTC.

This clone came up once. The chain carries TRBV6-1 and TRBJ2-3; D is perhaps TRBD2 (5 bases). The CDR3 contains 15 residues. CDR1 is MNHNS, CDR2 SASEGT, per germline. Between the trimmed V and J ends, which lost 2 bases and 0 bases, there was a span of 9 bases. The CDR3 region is CASSEYSVSTDTQYF. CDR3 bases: TGTGCCAGCAGTGAATATAGCGTTAGCACAGATACGCAGTATTTT.

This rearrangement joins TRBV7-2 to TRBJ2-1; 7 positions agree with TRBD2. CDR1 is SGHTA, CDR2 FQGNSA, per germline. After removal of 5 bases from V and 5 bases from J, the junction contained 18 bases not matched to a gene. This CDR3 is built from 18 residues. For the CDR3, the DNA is TGTGCCAGCAGCCCCGTTCTAAGGGCAAGCGGGACCGACAATGAGCAGTTCTTC. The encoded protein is CASSPVLRASGTDNEQFF.

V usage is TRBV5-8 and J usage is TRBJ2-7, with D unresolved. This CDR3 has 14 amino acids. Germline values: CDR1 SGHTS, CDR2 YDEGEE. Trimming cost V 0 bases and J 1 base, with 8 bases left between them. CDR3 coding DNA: TGTGCCAGCAGCTTGGGCGGAAGGTCCTACGAGCAGTACTTC. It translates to CASSLGGRSYEQYF.

The CDR3 is CASSSRTSFNEQFF. DNA for the CDR3: TGTGCCAGCAGTTCCCGGACTAGCTTTAATGAGCAGTTCTTC. The V gene is TRBV6-5, the J gene TRBJ2-1; 8 nucleotides agree with TRBD2. Germline CDR1 is MNHEY and CDR2 is SVGAGI. The trim removed 4 bases at V and 7 bases at J, leaving 6 bases unmatched. CDR3 length equals 14 residues.

CDR3 DNA: TGTGCCAGCAGTCCTGTGGACAGCCTCTTTTCACCCCTCCACTTT. This sequence encodes CASSPVDSLFSPLHF. The V gene is TRBV28, the J gene TRBJ1-6; D may be TRBD1 (6 bases). This CDR3 contains 15 residues. CDR1 and CDR2 from the germline V gene are MDHEN and SYDVKM. V was trimmed by 5 bases and J by 9 bases, leaving 17 bases between them.

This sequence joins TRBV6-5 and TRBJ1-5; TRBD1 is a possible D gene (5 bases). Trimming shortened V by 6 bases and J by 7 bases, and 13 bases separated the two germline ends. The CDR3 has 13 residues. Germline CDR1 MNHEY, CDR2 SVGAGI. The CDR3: CASSSTKGQPQHF. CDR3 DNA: TGTGCCAGCAGCTCCACTAAGGGGCAGCCCCAGCATTTT.

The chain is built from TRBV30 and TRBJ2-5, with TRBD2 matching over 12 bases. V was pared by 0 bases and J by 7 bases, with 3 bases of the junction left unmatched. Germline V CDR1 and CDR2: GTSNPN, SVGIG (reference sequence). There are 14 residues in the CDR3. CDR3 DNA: TGTGCCTGGAGTGTACTAGCGGGAGGAGCGACCCAGTACTTC. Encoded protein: CAWSVLAGGATQYF.

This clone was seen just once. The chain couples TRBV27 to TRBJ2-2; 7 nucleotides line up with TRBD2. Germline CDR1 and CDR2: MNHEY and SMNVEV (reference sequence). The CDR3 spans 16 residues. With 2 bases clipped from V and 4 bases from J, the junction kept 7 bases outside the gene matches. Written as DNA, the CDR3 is TGTGCCAGCAGTTTAGAAGGACTAGTACGCACCGGGGAGCTGTTTTTT. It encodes CASSLEGLVRTGELFF.

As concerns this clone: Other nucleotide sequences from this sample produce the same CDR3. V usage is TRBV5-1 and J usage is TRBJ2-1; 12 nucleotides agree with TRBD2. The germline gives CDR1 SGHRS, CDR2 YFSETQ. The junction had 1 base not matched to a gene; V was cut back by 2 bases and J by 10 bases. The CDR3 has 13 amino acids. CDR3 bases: TGCGCCAGCAGCTTAGGACTAGCGGGAGAGCAGTTCTTC. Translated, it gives CASSLGLAGEQFF. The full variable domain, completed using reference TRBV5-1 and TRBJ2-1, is KAGVTQTPRYLIKTRGQQVTLSCSPISGHRSVSWYQQTPGQGLQFLFEYFSETQRNKGNFPGRFSGRQFSNSRSEMNVSTLELGDSALYLCASSLGLAGEQFFGPGTRLTVL.

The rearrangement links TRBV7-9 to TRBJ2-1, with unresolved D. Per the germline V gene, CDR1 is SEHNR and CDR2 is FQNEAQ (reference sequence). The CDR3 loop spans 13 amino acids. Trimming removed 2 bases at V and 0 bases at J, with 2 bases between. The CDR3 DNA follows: TGTGCCAGCAGCTTAATCTCCTACAATGAGCAGTTCTTC. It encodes CASSLISYNEQFF.

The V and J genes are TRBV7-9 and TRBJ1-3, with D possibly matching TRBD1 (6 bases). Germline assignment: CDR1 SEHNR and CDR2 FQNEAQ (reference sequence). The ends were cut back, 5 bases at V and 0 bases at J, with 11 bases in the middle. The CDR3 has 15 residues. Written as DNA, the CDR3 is TGTGCCAGCAGCCCCCAGGGGCACTCTGGAAACACCATATATTTT. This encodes CASSPQGHSGNTIYF.

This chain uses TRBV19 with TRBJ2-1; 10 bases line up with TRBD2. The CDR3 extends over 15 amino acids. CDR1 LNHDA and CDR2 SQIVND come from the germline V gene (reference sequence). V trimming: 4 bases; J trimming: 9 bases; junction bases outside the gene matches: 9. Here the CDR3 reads CASSTGLAANSEQFF. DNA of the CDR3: TGTGCCAGTAGTACCGGACTAGCGGCAAACAGTGAGCAGTTCTTC.

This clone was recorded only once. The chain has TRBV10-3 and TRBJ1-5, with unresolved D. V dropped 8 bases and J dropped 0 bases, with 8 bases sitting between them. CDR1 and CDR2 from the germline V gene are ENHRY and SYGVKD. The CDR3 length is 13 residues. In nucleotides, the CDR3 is TGTGCCATCGGCCGGAATAGCAATCAGCCCCAGCATTTT. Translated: CAIGRNSNQPQHF.

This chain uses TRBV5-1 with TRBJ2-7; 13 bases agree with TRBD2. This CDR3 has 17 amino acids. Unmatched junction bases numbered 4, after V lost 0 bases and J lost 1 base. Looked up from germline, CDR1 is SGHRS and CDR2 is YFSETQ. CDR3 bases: TGCGCCAGCAGCTTGGGACTAGCGGGAGGTAGTTCCTACGAGCAGTACTTC. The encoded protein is CASSLGLAGGSSYEQYF. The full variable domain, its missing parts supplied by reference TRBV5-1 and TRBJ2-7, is KAGVTQTPRYLIKTRGQQVTLSCSPISGHRSVSWYQQTPGQGLQFLFEYFSETQRNKGNFPGRFSGRQFSNSRSEMNVSTLELGDSALYLCASSLGLAGGSSYEQYFGPGTRLTVT.

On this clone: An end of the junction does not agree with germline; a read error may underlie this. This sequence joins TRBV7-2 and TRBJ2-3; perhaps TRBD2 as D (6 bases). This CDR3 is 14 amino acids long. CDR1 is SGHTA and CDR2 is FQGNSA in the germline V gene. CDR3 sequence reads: CASSLVRGKDTQYF. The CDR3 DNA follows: TGTGCCAGCAGTTTAGTGCGGGGCAAAGATACGCAGTATTTT.

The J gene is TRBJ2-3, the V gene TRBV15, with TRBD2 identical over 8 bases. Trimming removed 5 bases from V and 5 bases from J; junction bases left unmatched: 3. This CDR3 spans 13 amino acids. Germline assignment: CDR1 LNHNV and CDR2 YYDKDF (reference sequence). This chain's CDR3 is CATSRGTRDTQYF. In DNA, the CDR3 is TGTGCCACCAGCCGGGGGACTAGAGATACGCAGTATTTT.

CDR3 sequence (DNA): TGTGCCAGTACAACCGGGACAGGTTACGAGCAGTACTTC. Amino acid sequence: CASTTGTGYEQYF. This chain joins TRBV2 and TRBJ2-7; the match to TRBD1 covers 8 bases. The V and J ends lost 9 bases and 4 bases, in that order; junction bases with no gene match: 8. CDR3 length: 13 residues. Germline V gene data show CDR1 as SNHLY and CDR2 as FYNNEI.

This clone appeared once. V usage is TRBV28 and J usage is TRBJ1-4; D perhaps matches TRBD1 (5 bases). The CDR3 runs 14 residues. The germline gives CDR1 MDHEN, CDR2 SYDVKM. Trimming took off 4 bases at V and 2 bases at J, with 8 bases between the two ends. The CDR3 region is CASSSGGTNEKLFF. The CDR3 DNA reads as TGTGCCAGCAGTTCTGGGGGTACTAATGAAAAACTGTTTTTT.